What follows is one T cell receptor beta chain and its context. Its target is unknown. In the PCR, 60 Vbeta and 13 Jbeta primers were used. Original analysis: In a later analysis, of 79 million or so unique beta chains, around 11 million appeared in at least two donors. TCRdb keeps only in-frame clones here, not all; method: immunoSEQ multiplex PCR. The D gene and trimming were derived from the DNA, and the V and J assignments and clone size from that table. The data show about 130,000 clones, 65% to 85% seen once. This entry comes from a study of cytomegalovirus exposure and HLA in healthy donors. This CDR3 spans 17 amino acids. CDR1 is SGHNT and CDR2 is YYREEE in the germline V gene (reference sequence). Unmatched junction bases numbered 8, after V lost 4 bases and J lost 4 bases. Overall study findings and caveats: Being productive about 87% or about 30% of the time was typical of most TCR beta V segments in an earlier analysis. Later analysis placed DRB1 highest and HLA-C lowest in TCR association rates, which differed by HLA locus. There were 150 to 200 TCR beta chains listed as cytomegalovirus-associated.

This clonotype was sampled from a middle-aged man in good health and CMV-seronegative. The chain employs TRBV5-4 and TRBJ2-5, with 15 bases identical to TRBD2. Sequencing was carried out using PBMCs. CDR3 protein: CASSRGLAGGPGETQYF. In DNA, the CDR3 is TGTGCCAGCAGCCGTGGACTAGCGGGAGGGCCGGGAGAGACCCAGTACTTC.